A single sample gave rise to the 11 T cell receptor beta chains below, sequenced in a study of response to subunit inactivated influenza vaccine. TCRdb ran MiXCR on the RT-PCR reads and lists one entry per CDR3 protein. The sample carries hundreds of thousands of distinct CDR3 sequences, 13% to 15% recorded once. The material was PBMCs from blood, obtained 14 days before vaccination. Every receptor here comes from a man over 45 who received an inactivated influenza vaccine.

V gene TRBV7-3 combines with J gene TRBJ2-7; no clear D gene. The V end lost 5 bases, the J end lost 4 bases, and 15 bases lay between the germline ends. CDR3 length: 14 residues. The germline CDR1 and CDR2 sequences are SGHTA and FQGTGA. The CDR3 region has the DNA TGTGCCAGCAGCCCCTCGGCAGGTGCTTACGAGCAGTACTTC. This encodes CASSPSAGAYEQYF. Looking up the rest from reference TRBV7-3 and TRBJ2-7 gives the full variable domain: GAGVSQTPSNKVTEKGKYVELRCDPISGHTALYWYRQSLGQGPEFLIYFQGTGAADDSGLPNDRFFAVRPEGSVSTLKIQRTERGDSAVYLCASSPSAGAYEQYFGPGTRLTVT.

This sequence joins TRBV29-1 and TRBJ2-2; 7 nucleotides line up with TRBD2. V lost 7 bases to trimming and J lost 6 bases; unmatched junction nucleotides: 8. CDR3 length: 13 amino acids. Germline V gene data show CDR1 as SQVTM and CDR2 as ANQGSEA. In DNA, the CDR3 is TGCAGCGCCCTCCGTCGGGGGGCCGGGGAGCTGTTTTTT. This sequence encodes CSALRRGAGELFF.

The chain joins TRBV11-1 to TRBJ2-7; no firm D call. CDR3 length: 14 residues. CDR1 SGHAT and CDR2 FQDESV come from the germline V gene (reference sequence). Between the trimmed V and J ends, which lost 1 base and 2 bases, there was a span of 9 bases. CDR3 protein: CASSLEVYAYEQYF. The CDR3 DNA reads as TGTGCCAGCAGCTTAGAAGTTTATGCCTACGAGCAGTACTTC.

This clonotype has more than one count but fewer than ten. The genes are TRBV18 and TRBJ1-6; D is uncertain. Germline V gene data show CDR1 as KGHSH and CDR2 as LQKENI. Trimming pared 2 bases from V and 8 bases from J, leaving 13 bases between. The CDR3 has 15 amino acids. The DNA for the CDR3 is TGTGCCAGCTCACCAAGTAGGGTAGAAGATTCACCCCTCCACTTT. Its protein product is CASSPSRVEDSPLHF. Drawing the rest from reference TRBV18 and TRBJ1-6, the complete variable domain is NAGVMQNPRHLVRRRGQEARLRCSPMKGHSHVYWYRQLPEEGLKFMVYLQKENIIDESGMPKERFSAEFPKEGPSILRIQQVVRGDSAAYFCASSPSRVEDSPLHFGNGTRLTVT.

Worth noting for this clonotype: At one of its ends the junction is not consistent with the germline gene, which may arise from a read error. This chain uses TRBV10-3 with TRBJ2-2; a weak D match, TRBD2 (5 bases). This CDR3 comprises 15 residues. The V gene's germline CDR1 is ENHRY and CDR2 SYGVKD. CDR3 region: CASSAGSLNTGELFF. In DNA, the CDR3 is TGTGCCAGCAGTGCGGGCAGCCTGAACACCGGGGAGCTGTTTTTT.

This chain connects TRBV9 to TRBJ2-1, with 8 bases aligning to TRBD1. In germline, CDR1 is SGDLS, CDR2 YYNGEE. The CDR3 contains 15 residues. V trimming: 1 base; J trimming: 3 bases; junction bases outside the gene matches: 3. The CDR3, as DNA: TGTGCCAGCAGCGTATTCACAGGGGGCTACAATGAGCAGTTCTTC. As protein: CASSVFTGGYNEQFF.

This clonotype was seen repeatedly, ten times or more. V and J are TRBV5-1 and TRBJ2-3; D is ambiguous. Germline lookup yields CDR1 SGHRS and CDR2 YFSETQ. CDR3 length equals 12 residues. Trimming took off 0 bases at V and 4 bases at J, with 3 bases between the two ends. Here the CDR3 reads CASSLEPDTQYF. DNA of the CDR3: TGCGCCAGCAGCTTGGAACCAGATACGCAGTATTTT.

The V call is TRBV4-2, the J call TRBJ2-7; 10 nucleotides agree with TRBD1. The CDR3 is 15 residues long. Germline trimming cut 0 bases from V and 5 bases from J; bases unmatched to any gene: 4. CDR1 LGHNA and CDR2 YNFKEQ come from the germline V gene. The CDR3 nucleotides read TGTGCCAGCAGCCAAGACACCGGGACAGGGGACGAGCAGTACTTC. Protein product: CASSQDTGTGDEQYF.

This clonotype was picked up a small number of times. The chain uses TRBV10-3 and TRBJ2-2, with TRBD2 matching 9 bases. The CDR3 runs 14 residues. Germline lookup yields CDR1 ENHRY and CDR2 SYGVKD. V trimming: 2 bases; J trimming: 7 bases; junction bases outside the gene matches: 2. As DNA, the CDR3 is TGTGCCATCAGTGAGCTAGCGGGAAGCGGGGAGCTGTTTTTT. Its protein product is CAISELAGSGELFF.

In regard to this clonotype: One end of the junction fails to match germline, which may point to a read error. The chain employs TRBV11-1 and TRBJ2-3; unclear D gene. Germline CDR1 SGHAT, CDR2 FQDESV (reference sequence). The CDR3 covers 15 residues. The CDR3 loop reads CTSSLTSLSTDTQYF. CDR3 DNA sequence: TGTACCAGCAGCCTGACTTCCCTTAGCACAGATACGCAGTATTTT. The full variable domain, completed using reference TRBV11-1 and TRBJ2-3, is EAEVAQSPRYKITEKSQAVAFWCDPISGHATLYWYRQILGQGPELLVQFQDESVVDDSQLPKDRFSAERLKGVDSTLKIQPAELGDSAMYLCTSSLTSLSTDTQYFGPGTRLTVL.

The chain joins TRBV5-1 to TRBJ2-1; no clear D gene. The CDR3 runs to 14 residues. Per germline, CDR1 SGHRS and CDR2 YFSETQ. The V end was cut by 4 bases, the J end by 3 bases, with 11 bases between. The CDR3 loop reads CASSAGGDYNEQFF. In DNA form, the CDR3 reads TGCGCCAGCAGCGCCGGTGGGGACTACAATGAGCAGTTCTTC.